This T cell receptor beta chain was sequenced for a study of OX40 agonist ivuxolimab in advanced cancers. Study-wide background: The dose-escalation cohort was over 65% male, with a mean age of approximately 61 years, ranging about 20 to 79.

Worth noting for this clone: Its antigen is still unknown.

Libraries were prepared by immunoSEQ multiplex PCR; TCRdb keeps only in-frame clonotypes and omits some of them. The sample includes roughly 73,000 clones, approximately 81% of them seen just once. Whole-study findings and limits: Not determined was the antigen specificity of the expanded peripheral T cells.

This sequence originates from an adult with an advanced solid tumor such as melanoma, head and neck, liver or kidney cancer. The sequencing here drew on CD4+ or CD8+ T cells sorted from blood, taken in a trial of the OX40 agonist ivuxolimab.

In DNA form, the CDR3 reads TGTGCCAGCAGTGATCCCGGGACGGCTAACTATGGCTACACCTTC. It codes for CASSDPGTANYGYTF. The chain links TRBV6-1 to TRBJ1-2, with a possible D match to TRBD1 (5 bases). Per the germline V gene, CDR1 is MNHNS and CDR2 is SASEGT. This CDR3 contains 15 residues. Trimming shortened V by 3 bases and J by 0 bases, and 11 bases separated the two germline ends.